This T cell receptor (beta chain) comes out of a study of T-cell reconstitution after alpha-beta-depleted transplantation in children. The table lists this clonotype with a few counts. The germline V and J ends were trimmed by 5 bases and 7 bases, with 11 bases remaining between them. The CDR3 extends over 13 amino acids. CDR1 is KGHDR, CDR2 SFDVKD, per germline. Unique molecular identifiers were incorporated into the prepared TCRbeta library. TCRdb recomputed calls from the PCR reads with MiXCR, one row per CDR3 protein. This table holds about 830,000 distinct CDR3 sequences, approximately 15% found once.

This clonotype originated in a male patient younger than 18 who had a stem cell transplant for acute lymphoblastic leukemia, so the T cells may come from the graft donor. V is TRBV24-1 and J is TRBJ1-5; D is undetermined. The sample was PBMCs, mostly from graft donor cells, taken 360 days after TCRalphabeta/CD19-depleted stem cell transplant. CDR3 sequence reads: CATSAGNGQPQHF. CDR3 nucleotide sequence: TGTGCCACCAGTGCGGGGAACGGGCAGCCCCAGCATTTT.